Listed below are T cell receptor beta chains from one sample, sequenced in a study of T-cell memory formation after mild COVID-19. TCRdb independently ran MiXCR on the 5' RACE reads; one entry per CDR3 protein. This table has 580,000 or so distinct CDR3 sequences, roughly 17% appearing once. Sequencing was done on a sample of PBMCs or a T cell subset sorted from them (not recorded which). The source is an adult woman who had mild COVID-19 (a few samples of this study predate the infection). Cell type and time point are not known. The CDR3 runs from the conserved cysteine through the conserved F or W. D genes are given only for firm matches. Part of the rows lack a size; the others show once, few, many or a class for expanded clones.

>TRBV18|-|-|TRBJ2-5
TGTGCCAGCCACAGGGACCGTTACCAAGAGACCCAGTACTTC
CASHRDRYQETQYF
>TRBV7-8|TRBD2|-|TRBJ2-5
TGTGCCAGCAGCTTAGAGACTAGCGGACTGCAAGAGACCCAGTACTTC
CASSLETSGLQETQYF
>TRBV7-9|-|few|TRBJ1-1
TGTGCCAGCAGCTATACAGTGGGGGACACTGAAGCTTTCTTT
CASSYTVGDTEAFF
>TRBV10-3|-|-|TRBJ1-2
TGTGCCATCAGTGAGTCGAACGGGGCGGATTACTATGGCTACACCTTC
CAISESNGADYYGYTF
>TRBV7-2|TRBD1|few|TRBJ2-1
TGTGCCAGCAGTCTAGGGGCCCGGGACAGTTACTTCTTC
CASSLGARDSYFF
>TRBV6-2/TRBV6-3|-|few|TRBJ1-1
TGTGCCAGCAGTTACGATGGCCCGGGGCAGCTGCTATCCTTCATGAACACTGAAGCTTTCTTT
CASSYDGPGQLLSFMNTEAFF
>TRBV29-1|-|many|TRBJ2-7
TGCAGCATACTCCGGGACACGGCCCACGAGCAGTACTTC
CSILRDTAHEQYF
>TRBV23-1|-|few|TRBJ1-1
TGCGCCAGCAGTCAATCGGAAGAGGAAATGAACACTGAAGCTTTCTTT
CASSQSEEEMNTEAFF
>TRBV4-1|TRBD2|-|TRBJ2-7
TGCGCCAGCAGCCAAGAGGGTCAGACTAGCGGGGCCTACGAGCAGTACTTC
CASSQEGQTSGAYEQYF
>TRBV27|TRBD2|few|TRBJ2-7
TGTGCCAGCAGTTCTCCACTAGCGGGGATACTCTACGAGCAGTACTTC
CASSSPLAGILYEQYF
>TRBV11-2|TRBD1|few|TRBJ2-7
TGTGCCAGCAGCTTCCCCGGGACAGGGGGCCACGAGCAGTACTTC
CASSFPGTGGHEQYF
>TRBV5-1|-|-|TRBJ1-2
TGCGCCAGCAGCTTGAGGCCAGGGGATGGCTACACCTTC
CASSLRPGDGYTF
>TRBV12-3/TRBV12-4|TRBD1|few|TRBJ2-5
TGTGCCAGCAGTCCAAGACAGGGTTGGAGGGAGACCCAGTACTTC
CASSPRQGWRETQYF
>TRBV9|-|-|TRBJ2-3
TGTGCCAGCAGCGTAGGATCACAAGGAGATACGCAGTATTTT
CASSVGSQGDTQYF
>TRBV5-1|-|few|TRBJ1-2
TGCGCCAGCAGCTTGGTCGCCAGGGCTTCGGCTGGCTACACCTTC
CASSLVARASAGYTF
>TRBV5-1|-|few|TRBJ2-2
TGCGCCACCGGGAAGGGACAGAACACCGGGGAGCTGTTTTTT
CATGKGQNTGELFF
>TRBV18|-|-|TRBJ2-3
TGTGCCAGCTCACCGACAGCAGCGGGCAGCACAGATACGCAGTATTTT
CASSPTAAGSTDTQYF
>TRBV9|TRBD2|-|TRBJ2-6
TGTGCCAGCAGCGTAGAGGGCGGGAGCGGGGCCAACGTCCTGACTTTC
CASSVEGGSGANVLTF
>TRBV12-3/TRBV12-4|-|many|TRBJ2-1
TGTGCCAGCAGCTCGGACGGCTACAATGAGCAGTTCTTC
CASSSDGYNEQFF
>TRBV12-3/TRBV12-4|TRBD1|-|TRBJ2-2
TGTGCCAGCAGTCCCCAGGGGGCGAACACCGGGGAGCTGTTTTTT
CASSPQGANTGELFF
>TRBV2|-|-|TRBJ1-6
TGTGCCAGCAGGGAACAGGGAAATTCACCCCTCCACTTT
CASREQGNSPLHF
>TRBV6-2/TRBV6-3|TRBD1|-|TRBJ1-6
TGTGCCAGCAGTTATCCGGACAGGGGCAATTCACCCCTCCACTTT
CASSYPDRGNSPLHF
>TRBV15|-|few|TRBJ1-6
TGTGCCACCAGCAGAGATCTTGGGCGTGCGGGCAGGAGCTCCTATAATTCACCCCTCCACTTT
CATSRDLGRAGRSSYNSPLHF
>TRBV15|TRBD2|-|TRBJ2-3
TGTGCCACCAGCAGAGAGAGGGCTAGCGGGGACACAGATACGCAGTATTTT
CATSRERASGDTDTQYF
>TRBV7-3|TRBD1|few|TRBJ2-3
TGTGCCAGCAGCGCCCGGGACAGGGAATTCTTGCATACGCAGTATTTT
CASSARDREFLHTQYF
>TRBV2|TRBD1|few|TRBJ2-3
TGTGCCAGCAGTGCTCCGACAGGGGTTAGCACAGATACGCAGTATTTT
CASSAPTGVSTDTQYF
>TRBV19|-|-|TRBJ2-3
TGTGCCAGTACCCCACTGAGGGGGGGCCAGACAGATACGCAGTATTTT
CASTPLRGGQTDTQYF
>TRBV4-1|TRBD2|-|TRBJ2-7
TGCGCCAGCAGCCAATCTGCTGGACTAGCATCCTACGAGCAGTACTTC
CASSQSAGLASYEQYF
>TRBV23-1|TRBD2|-|TRBJ2-5
TGCGCCAGCAGTCAACCTCCCTCCGGGGGACTAACGGCTTGGGTGTTTATCCCGGAGACCCAGTACTTC
CASSQPPSGGLTAWVFIPETQYF